One sample yielded the 31 T cell receptor beta chains listed below, sequenced in a study of shared clonotypes between healthy human individuals. Some clones are missing from TCRdb's copy, which holds only in-frame ones; the method was immunoSEQ multiplex PCR. The table includes millions of clones, around nine tenths detected once. Sequencing was performed on naive CD4+ T cells sorted from blood. Noted subset: CD45RA+ positively selected. All receptors come from a man aged 18 to 30 in good health.

The chain recombines TRBV28 with TRBJ2-7; 8 bases are shared with TRBD1. V lost 7 bases, J lost 3 bases, and 11 bases stayed unmatched. The V gene's germline CDR1 is MDHEN and CDR2 SYDVKM. The CDR3 has 15 residues. The CDR3 is CASMGEGQGDYEQYF. The CDR3 region has the DNA TGTGCCAGCATGGGCGAAGGACAGGGAGACTACGAGCAGTACTTC. Full variable domain (missing parts from reference TRBV28 and TRBJ2-7): DVKVTQSSRYLVKRTGEKVFLECVQDMDHENMFWYRQDPGLGLRLIYFSYDVKMKEKGDIPEGYSVSREKKERFSLILESASTNQTSMYLCASMGEGQGDYEQYFGPGTRLTVT.

The chain has TRBV29-1 and TRBJ1-1, with 7 bases that match TRBD1. Germline lookup yields CDR1 SQVTM and CDR2 ANQGSEA. The CDR3 is made up of 13 amino acids. After removal of 4 bases from V and 7 bases from J, the junction contained 9 bases not matched to a gene. The CDR3 reads CSVVEGGAGEAFF. In DNA, the CDR3 is TGCAGCGTTGTTGAAGGGGGCGCGGGTGAAGCTTTCTTT.

This rearrangement joins TRBV5-4 to TRBJ2-3; tentative D call: TRBD2 (6 bases). The CDR3 consists of 15 residues. In germline, CDR1 is SGHNT, CDR2 YYREEE (reference sequence). With 6 bases removed from V and 2 bases from J, the gap between germline ends came to 16 bases. The CDR3: CASTRDPLYTDTQYF. In nucleotides, the CDR3 is TGTGCCAGCACGCGGGACCCCTTATACACAGATACGCAGTATTTT.

The chain recombines TRBV9 with TRBJ2-7; 9 nucleotides align to TRBD1. Germline trimming cut 3 bases from V and 3 bases from J; bases unmatched to any gene: 7. CDR1 is SGDLS, CDR2 YYNGEE, per germline. The CDR3 loop spans 15 amino acids. CDR3 sequence reads: CASSAPGTGSYEQYF. CDR3 in DNA: TGTGCCAGCAGCGCCCCAGGGACAGGGAGCTACGAGCAGTACTTC.

The count of this clone is one. Other nucleotide sequences in the sample specify the same CDR3. The rearrangement joins TRBV20-1 to TRBJ1-2, with D unclear. The ends were cut back, 3 bases at V and 8 bases at J, with 4 bases in the middle. This CDR3 comprises 9 residues. The germline gives CDR1 DFQATT, CDR2 SNEGSKA (reference sequence). The CDR3 reads CSASPGYTF. In nucleotides, the CDR3 is TGCAGTGCTAGCCCGGGCTACACCTTC.

The gene calls are TRBV6-5 and TRBJ1-1; D is perhaps TRBD1 (5 bases). Germline V gene data show CDR1 as MNHEY and CDR2 as SVGAGI. The CDR3 consists of 15 residues. Between the trimmed V and J ends, which lost 4 bases and 1 base, there was a span of 13 bases. This CDR3 is CASSLTRGRNTEAFF. CDR3 nucleotide sequence: TGTGCCAGCAGTTTAACCCGGGGGAGGAACACTGAAGCTTTCTTT.

The chain carries TRBV18 and TRBJ2-7; 9 nucleotides match TRBD1. Germline assignment: CDR1 KGHSH and CDR2 LQKENI. The CDR3 has 16 residues. With 5 bases clipped from V and 2 bases from J, the junction kept 10 bases outside the gene matches. CDR3 region: CASSKGGTGTTYEQYF. In DNA, the CDR3 is TGTGCCAGCTCAAAGGGGGGGACAGGGACCACCTACGAGCAGTACTTC.

This clone was picked up one time. The chain carries TRBV5-1 and TRBJ1-2; no clear D. Trimming shortened V by 0 bases and J by 2 bases, and 11 bases separated the two germline ends. The germline gives CDR1 SGHRS, CDR2 YFSETQ. The CDR3 has 15 residues. The CDR3 protein is CASSLAGDRNYGYTF. The CDR3 nucleotides are TGCGCCAGCAGCTTGGCCGGGGATAGGAACTATGGCTACACCTTC.

Turning to this clone: The junction departs from the called germline gene at one end, perhaps through a read error. The J gene is TRBJ1-1, the V gene TRBV5-1; tentatively, D is TRBD1 (5 bases). Germline lookup yields CDR1 SGHRS and CDR2 YFSETQ. This CDR3 comprises 15 residues. CDR3 coding DNA: TGCGCCGGCAGCTTGCAGGGCTCTCGGGGAACTGAAGCTTTCTTT. This gives the protein CAGSLQGSRGTEAFF.

J is TRBJ2-5 and V is TRBV30; perhaps TRBD2 as D (6 bases). TRBJ2-7 explains the end of the DNA better; the J call may be wrong. The CDR3 spans 15 residues. In germline, CDR1 is GTSNPN, CDR2 SVGIG (reference sequence). CDR3 bases: TGTGCCTGGAGTGTACGAGGGGACTGGACCTACGAGCAGTACTTC. It translates to CAWSVRGDWTYEQYF.

The CDR3 DNA is TGTGCCAGCAGCCGCGATCTGGGACAGGGCGGGACCGGGGAGCTGTTTTTT. Protein product: CASSRDLGQGGTGELFF. V usage is TRBV9 and J usage is TRBJ2-2, with 9 bases lining up with TRBD1. CDR3 length: 17 amino acids. Germline values: CDR1 SGDLS, CDR2 YYNGEE. After removal of 4 bases from V and 5 bases from J, the junction contained 12 bases not matched to a gene.

The rearrangement links TRBV30 to TRBJ1-1; no clear D. Between the trimmed V and J ends, which lost 2 bases and 3 bases, there was a span of 4 bases. The CDR3 covers 11 residues. Per germline, CDR1 GTSNPN and CDR2 SVGIG (reference sequence). CDR3 protein: CAWSFHTEAFF. CDR3 bases: TGTGCCTGGAGTTTTCACACTGAAGCTTTCTTT.

With respect to this clone: Additional DNA sequences in this sample encode the identical CDR3. The chain uses TRBV2 and TRBJ2-2, with 11 bases identical to TRBD2. V was clipped by 11 bases and J by 1 base; unmatched bases: 6. The germline gives CDR1 SNHLY, CDR2 FYNNEI. This CDR3 contains 15 residues. CDR3 loop: CASRTSGGNTGELFF. The CDR3 DNA follows: TGTGCCTCCCGAACTAGCGGGGGGAACACCGGGGAGCTGTTTTTT.

The chain carries TRBV7-9 and TRBJ2-3, with TRBD2 as a possible D gene (6 bases). Looked up from germline, CDR1 is SEHNR and CDR2 is FQNEAQ (reference sequence). The CDR3 extends over 11 amino acids. Trimming left V 2 bases short and J 14 bases short, with 11 bases between. The DNA for the CDR3 is TGTGCCAGCAGCTTACTCGGAGGGGCGTATTTT. Translated, it gives CASSLLGGAYF.

This clone was recorded a few times. V is TRBV19 and J is TRBJ1-6, with 8 bases identical to TRBD1. The CDR3 has 16 amino acids. Germline V gives CDR1 LNHDA, CDR2 SQIVND (reference sequence). After removal of 1 base from V and 9 bases from J, the junction contained 8 bases not matched to a gene. The CDR3 loop reads CASSIAPTGGSSPLHF. DNA of the CDR3: TGTGCCAGTAGTATAGCCCCTACAGGGGGTAGTTCACCCCTCCACTTT. The entire variable domain, with the rest obtained from reference TRBV19 and TRBJ1-6, is as follows: DGGITQSPKYLFRKEGQNVTLSCEQNLNHDAMYWYRQDPGQGLRLIYYSQIVNDFQKGDIAEGYSVSREKKESFPLTVTSAQKNPTAFYLCASSIAPTGGSSPLHFGNGTRLTVT.

The chain carries TRBV6-6 and TRBJ1-5; D not certain. There are 14 residues in the CDR3. Germline CDR1 and CDR2: MNHNY and SVGAGI (reference sequence). The V end was cut by 0 bases, the J end by 4 bases, with 7 bases between. CDR3 amino acids: CASSYSMENQPQHF. The CDR3 DNA reads as TGTGCCAGCAGTTACTCTATGGAAAATCAGCCCCAGCATTTT.

Regarding this clone: Other DNA sequences of this sample code for an identical CDR3. The gene calls are TRBV20-1 and TRBJ2-7; the D is unclear. The CDR3 has 11 residues. V was shortened by 3 bases and J by 6 bases, with 9 bases between the two germline ends. Germline V gene lookup returns CDR1 DFQATT and CDR2 SNEGSKA (reference sequence). CDR3 protein: CSARTVGEQYF. In DNA, the CDR3 is TGCAGTGCTAGGACCGTTGGCGAGCAGTACTTC.

The chain combines TRBV5-5 with TRBJ2-7, with 8 bases lining up with TRBD2. CDR1 is SGHKS and CDR2 is YYEKEE in the germline V gene (reference sequence). CDR3 size: 15 residues. The V gene end was trimmed by 5 bases and the J gene end by 0 bases; junction bases not matched to a gene: 7. CDR3 DNA sequence: TGTGCCAGCAGACTTGGACTAGCTAGCTCCTACGAGCAGTACTTC. Residues: CASRLGLASSYEQYF. The full variable domain, its missing parts supplied by reference TRBV5-5 and TRBJ2-7, is DAGVTQSPTHLIKTRGQQVTLRCSPISGHKSVSWYQQVLGQGPQFIFQYYEKEERGRGNFPDRFSARQFPNYSSELNVNALLLGDSALYLCASRLGLASSYEQYFGPGTRLTVT.

Notes on this clone: The sample holds other DNA sequences that translate to the same CDR3. This chain uses TRBV6-5 with TRBJ1-2; 9 nucleotides line up with TRBD1. Germline V CDR1 and CDR2: MNHEY, SVGAGI. CDR3 length: 14 amino acids. The V segment lost 4 bases and the J segment 3 bases; nucleotides outside the gene matches: 3. The CDR3: CASSSGTGYYGYTF. In DNA, the CDR3 is TGTGCCAGCAGTTCAGGGACAGGGTACTATGGCTACACCTTC.

The chain couples TRBV6-5 to TRBJ2-7; tentatively, D is TRBD2 (5 bases). Germline-derived CDR1 and CDR2 are MNHEY and SVGAGI. Trimming took 7 bases from V and 2 from J, leaving 12 bases between them. This CDR3 is built from 13 residues. The CDR3 region is CASIKTGTYEQYF. The CDR3 coding sequence is TGTGCCAGCATTAAAACCGGGACCTACGAGCAGTACTTC.

There are a few counts of this clone. This rearrangement joins TRBV4-3 to TRBJ2-5; D gene uncertain. Trimming cost V 0 bases and J 10 bases, with 9 bases left between them. CDR3 size: 12 residues. Germline V gene sequence: CDR1 LGHNA, CDR2 YSLEER. The CDR3 protein is CASSQDRRRQYF. For the CDR3, the DNA is TGCGCCAGCAGCCAAGACAGGCGACGCCAGTACTTC.

The J gene is TRBJ2-3, the V gene TRBV2; 9 bases line up with TRBD2. There are 15 residues in the CDR3. The germline gives CDR1 SNHLY, CDR2 FYNNEI. V was clipped by 10 bases and J by 4 bases; unmatched bases: 12. CDR3 coding DNA: TGTGCCACTCGGACTAGCGAGTTTCTCCCAGATACGCAGTATTTT. Its protein product is CATRTSEFLPDTQYF.

This sequence joins TRBV20-1 and TRBJ1-2; no definite D call. Germline CDR1 DFQATT, CDR2 SNEGSKA (reference sequence). Between the trimmed V and J ends, which lost 6 bases and 6 bases, there was a span of 11 bases. The length of the CDR3 is 11 residues. Here the CDR3 reads CSANTLNGYTF. CDR3 sequence (DNA): TGCAGTGCCAACACTCTAAATGGCTACACCTTC.

CDR3 sequence reads: CASSVEAGGYTDTQYF. The DNA for the CDR3 is TGTGCCAGCAGCGTAGAAGCGGGAGGATACACAGATACGCAGTATTTT. This chain uses TRBV9 with TRBJ2-3, with 9 nucleotides matching TRBD2. The CDR3 extends over 16 amino acids. Germline-derived CDR1 and CDR2 are SGDLS and YYNGEE. V lost 0 bases to trimming and J lost 2 bases; unmatched junction nucleotides: 4.

Concerning this clone itself: Other DNA sequences in the sample encode the same CDR3. This rearrangement joins TRBV18 to TRBJ1-2; weak D call: TRBD1 (5 bases). V was trimmed by 0 bases and J by 4 bases, leaving 6 bases between them. The germline gives CDR1 KGHSH, CDR2 LQKENI. The CDR3 loop spans 13 amino acids. This CDR3 reads CASSPPTGYGYTF. The CDR3 coding sequence is TGTGCCAGCTCACCACCCACAGGCTATGGCTACACCTTC.

V and J are TRBV28 and TRBJ1-5, with D perhaps matching TRBD1 (5 bases). The CDR3 totals 16 residues. Germline CDR1 MDHEN, CDR2 SYDVKM. With 6 bases removed from V and 10 bases from J, the gap between germline ends came to 25 bases. CDR3 sequence (DNA): TGTGCCAGCAGCACCCAGAGTTTGAGGGGAGAGAATCCCCAGCATTTT. Translating it yields CASSTQSLRGENPQHF.

The chain uses TRBV28 and TRBJ1-5; the match to TRBD1 covers 12 bases. J lost 1 base, V lost 1 base, and 2 bases had no gene match. Germline V gene sequence: CDR1 MDHEN, CDR2 SYDVKM. The CDR3 covers 17 residues. This chain's CDR3 is CASSLLGQGASNQPQHF. In nucleotides, the CDR3 is TGTGCCAGCAGTTTATTGGGACAGGGGGCAAGCAATCAGCCCCAGCATTTT.

The chain recombines TRBV5-1 with TRBJ2-5; D is unresolved. The J call may be faulty, since TRBJ2-7 better matches the DNA end. The CDR3 contains 12 residues. The V gene's germline CDR1 is SGHRS and CDR2 YFSETQ. The CDR3 sequence: CASSPTSYEQYF. Written as DNA, the CDR3 is TGCGCCAGCAGCCCCACTTCCTACGAGCAGTACTTC.

The chain employs TRBV2 and TRBJ2-2; weak D call: TRBD1 (6 bases). V was pared by 5 bases and J by 4 bases, with 11 bases between. There are 14 residues in the CDR3. Germline CDR1 reads SNHLY; CDR2 reads FYNNEI. DNA of the CDR3: TGTGCCAGCAGTAAAGGGACATCCACCGGGGAGCTGTTTTTT. It encodes CASSKGTSTGELFF. Using reference TRBV2 and TRBJ2-2 for the parts outside the CDR3, the full variable domain is EPEVTQTPSHQVTQMGQEVILRCVPISNHLYFYWYRQILGQKVEFLVSFYNNEISEKSEIFDDQFSVERPDGSNFTLKIRSTKLEDSAMYFCASSKGTSTGELFFGEGSRLTVL.

This clone showed up just once. J is TRBJ1-3 and V is TRBV9, with D hard to call. V shed 0 bases and J shed 0 bases, with 16 bases lying between them. Germline V gene sequence: CDR1 SGDLS, CDR2 YYNGEE. The CDR3 is 18 residues long. In DNA form, the CDR3 reads TGTGCCAGCAGCGTAGAAACGGGAATGGCGAGCTCTGGAAACACCATATATTTT. Its translation: CASSVETGMASSGNTIYF.

The V and J genes are TRBV5-6 and TRBJ2-3; 10 bases map to TRBD2. Germline lookup yields CDR1 SGHDT and CDR2 YYEEEE. CDR3 length: 16 residues. The trim removed 2 bases at V and 6 bases at J, leaving 9 bases unmatched. CDR3 coding DNA: TGTGCCAGCAGCTTACAGCGTAGCGGGAGGTCGGATACGCAGTATTTT. As protein: CASSLQRSGRSDTQYF.